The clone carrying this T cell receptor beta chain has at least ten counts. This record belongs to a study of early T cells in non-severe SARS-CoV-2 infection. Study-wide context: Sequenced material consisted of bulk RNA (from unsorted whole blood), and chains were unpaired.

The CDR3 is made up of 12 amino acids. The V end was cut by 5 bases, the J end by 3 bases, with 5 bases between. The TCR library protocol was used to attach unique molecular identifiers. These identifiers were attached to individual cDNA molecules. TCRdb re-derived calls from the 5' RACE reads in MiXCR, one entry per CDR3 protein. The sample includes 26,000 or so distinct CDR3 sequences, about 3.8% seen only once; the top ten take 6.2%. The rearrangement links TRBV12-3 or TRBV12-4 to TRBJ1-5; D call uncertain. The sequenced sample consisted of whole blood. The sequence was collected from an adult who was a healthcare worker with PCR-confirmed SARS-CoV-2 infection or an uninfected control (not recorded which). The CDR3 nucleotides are TGTGCCAGCAGTCCTCCCAATCAGCCCCAGCATTTT. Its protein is CASSPPNQPQHF.